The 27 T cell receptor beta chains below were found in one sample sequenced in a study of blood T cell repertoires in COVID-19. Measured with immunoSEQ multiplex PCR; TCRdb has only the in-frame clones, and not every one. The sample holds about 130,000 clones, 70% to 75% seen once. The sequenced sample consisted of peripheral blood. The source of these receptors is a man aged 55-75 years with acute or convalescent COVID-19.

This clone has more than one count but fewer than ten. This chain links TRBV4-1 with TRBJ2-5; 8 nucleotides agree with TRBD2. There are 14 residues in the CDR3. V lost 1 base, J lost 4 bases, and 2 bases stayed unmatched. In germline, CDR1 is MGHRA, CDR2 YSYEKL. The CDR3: CASSQVLAGETQYF. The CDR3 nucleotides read TGCGCCAGCAGCCAAGTCCTAGCGGGAGAGACCCAGTACTTC.

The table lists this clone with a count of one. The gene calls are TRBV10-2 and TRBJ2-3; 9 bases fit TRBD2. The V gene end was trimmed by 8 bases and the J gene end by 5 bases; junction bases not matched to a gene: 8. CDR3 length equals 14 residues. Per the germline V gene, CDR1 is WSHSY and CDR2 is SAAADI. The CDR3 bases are TGCGCCAGCTCGGCGGGGGGGCTTGTAGATACGCAGTATTTT. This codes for CASSAGGLVDTQYF.

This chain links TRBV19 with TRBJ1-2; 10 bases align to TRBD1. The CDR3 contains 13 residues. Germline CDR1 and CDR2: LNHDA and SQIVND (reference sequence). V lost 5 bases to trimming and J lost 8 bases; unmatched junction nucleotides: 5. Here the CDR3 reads CASSLGQGRGYTF. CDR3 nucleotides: TGTGCCAGTAGTCTGGGACAGGGGAGAGGCTACACCTTC.

The CDR3 region is CASSPRDTYENTIYF. CDR3 in DNA: TGTGCCAGCAGCCCTCGGGACACATACGAAAACACCATATATTTT. The rearrangement joins TRBV7-9 to TRBJ1-3; perhaps TRBD1 as D (6 bases). Trimming pared 5 bases from V and 6 bases from J, leaving 17 bases between. The germline V gene has CDR1 SEHNR and CDR2 FQNEAQ (reference sequence). This CDR3 has 15 amino acids.

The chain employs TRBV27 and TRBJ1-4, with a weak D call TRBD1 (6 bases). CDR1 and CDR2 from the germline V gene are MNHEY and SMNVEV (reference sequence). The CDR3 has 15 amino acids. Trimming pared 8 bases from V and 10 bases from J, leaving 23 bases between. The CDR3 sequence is CASLPPGHPPGKLFF. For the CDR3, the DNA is TGTGCCAGCCTTCCCCCGGGACACCCCCCGGGAAAACTGTTTTTT.

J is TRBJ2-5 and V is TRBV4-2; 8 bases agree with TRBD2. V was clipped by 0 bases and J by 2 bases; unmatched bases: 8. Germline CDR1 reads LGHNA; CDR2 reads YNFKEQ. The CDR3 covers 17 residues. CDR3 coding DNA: TGTGCCAGCAGCCAAGACAAGGGGACTAGTCGACAAGAGACCCAGTACTTC. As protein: CASSQDKGTSRQETQYF.

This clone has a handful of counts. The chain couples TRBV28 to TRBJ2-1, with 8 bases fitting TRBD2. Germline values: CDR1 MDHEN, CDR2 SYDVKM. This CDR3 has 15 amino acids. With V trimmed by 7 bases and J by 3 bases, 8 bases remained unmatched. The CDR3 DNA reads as TGTGCCAGCACCACGTTCCTAGCGGGCTACAATGAGCAGTTCTTC. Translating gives CASTTFLAGYNEQFF.

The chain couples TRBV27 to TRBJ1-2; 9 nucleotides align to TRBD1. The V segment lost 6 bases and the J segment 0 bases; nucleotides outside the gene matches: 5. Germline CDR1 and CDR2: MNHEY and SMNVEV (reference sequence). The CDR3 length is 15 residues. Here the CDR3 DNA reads TGTGCCAGCAGGGACAGGGGCGGCTCTAACTATGGCTACACCTTC. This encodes CASRDRGGSNYGYTF.

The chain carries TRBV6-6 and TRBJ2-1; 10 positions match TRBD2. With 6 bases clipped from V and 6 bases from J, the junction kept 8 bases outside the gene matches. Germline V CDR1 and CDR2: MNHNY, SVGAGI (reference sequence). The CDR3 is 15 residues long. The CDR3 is CASRSLAGSGNEQFF. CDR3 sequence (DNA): TGTGCCAGCAGGTCACTAGCGGGGTCGGGCAATGAGCAGTTCTTC.

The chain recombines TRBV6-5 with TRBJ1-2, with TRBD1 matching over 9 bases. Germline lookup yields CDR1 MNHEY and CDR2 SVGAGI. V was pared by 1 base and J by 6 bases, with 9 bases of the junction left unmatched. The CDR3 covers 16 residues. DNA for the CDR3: TGTGCCAGCAGTTACTTACAGGGGGCCAAAGAGAATGGCTACACCTTC. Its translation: CASSYLQGAKENGYTF.

CDR3 protein: CASSEAPRGFDTQYF. The CDR3 coding sequence is TGTGCCAGCAGTGAAGCCCCCCGGGGATTCGATACGCAGTATTTT. The rearrangement joins TRBV6-1 to TRBJ2-3, with D tentatively TRBD2 (5 bases). The CDR3 runs 15 residues. The V gene lost 0 bases and the J gene lost 6 bases, with 13 bases spanning the gap. CDR1 and CDR2 (germline): MNHNS, SASEGT.

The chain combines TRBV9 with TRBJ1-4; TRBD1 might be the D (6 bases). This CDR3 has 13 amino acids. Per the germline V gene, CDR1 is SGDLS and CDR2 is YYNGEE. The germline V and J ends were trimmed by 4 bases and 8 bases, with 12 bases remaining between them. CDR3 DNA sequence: TGTGCCAGCAGCCCCACAGGGATGGAAAAACTGTTTTTT. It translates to CASSPTGMEKLFF.

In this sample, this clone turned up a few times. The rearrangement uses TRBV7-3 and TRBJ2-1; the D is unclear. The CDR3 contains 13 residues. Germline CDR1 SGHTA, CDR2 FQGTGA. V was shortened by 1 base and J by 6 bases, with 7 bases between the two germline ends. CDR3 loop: CASSLKSGNEQFF. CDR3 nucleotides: TGTGCCAGCAGCTTAAAGTCCGGCAATGAGCAGTTCTTC.

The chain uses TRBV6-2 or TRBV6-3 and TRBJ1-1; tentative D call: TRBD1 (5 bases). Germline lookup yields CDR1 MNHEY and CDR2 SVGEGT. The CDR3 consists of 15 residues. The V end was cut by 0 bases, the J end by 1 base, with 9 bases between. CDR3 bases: TGTGCCAGCAGTTACTCGGCCAGGGCGAACACTGAAGCTTTCTTT. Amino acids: CASSYSARANTEAFF.

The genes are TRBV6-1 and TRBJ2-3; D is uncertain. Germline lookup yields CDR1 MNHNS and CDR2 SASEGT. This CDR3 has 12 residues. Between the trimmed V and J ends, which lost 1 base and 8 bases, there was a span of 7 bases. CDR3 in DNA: TGTGCCAGCAGTGAAGTAAGAGGTACGCAGTATTTT. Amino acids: CASSEVRGTQYF.

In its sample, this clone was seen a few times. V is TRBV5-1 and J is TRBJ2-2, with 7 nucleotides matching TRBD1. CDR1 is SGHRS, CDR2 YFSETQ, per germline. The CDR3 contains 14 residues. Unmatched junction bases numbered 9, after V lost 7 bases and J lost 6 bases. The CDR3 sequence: CASAPTGVAGELFF. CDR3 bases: TGCGCCAGCGCACCTACAGGGGTGGCCGGGGAGCTGTTTTTT.

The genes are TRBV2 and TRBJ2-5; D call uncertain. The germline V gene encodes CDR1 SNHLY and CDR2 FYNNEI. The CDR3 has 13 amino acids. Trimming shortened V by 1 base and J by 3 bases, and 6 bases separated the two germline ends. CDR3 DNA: TGTGCCAGCAGTGAAGTTAGAGAAGAGACCCAGTACTTC. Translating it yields CASSEVREETQYF.

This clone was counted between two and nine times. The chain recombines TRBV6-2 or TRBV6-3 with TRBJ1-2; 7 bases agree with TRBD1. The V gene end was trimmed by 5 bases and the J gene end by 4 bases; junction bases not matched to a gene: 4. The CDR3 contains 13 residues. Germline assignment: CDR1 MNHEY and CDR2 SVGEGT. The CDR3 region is CASSGTELYGYTF. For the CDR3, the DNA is TGTGCCAGCAGTGGGACAGAACTCTATGGCTACACCTTC.

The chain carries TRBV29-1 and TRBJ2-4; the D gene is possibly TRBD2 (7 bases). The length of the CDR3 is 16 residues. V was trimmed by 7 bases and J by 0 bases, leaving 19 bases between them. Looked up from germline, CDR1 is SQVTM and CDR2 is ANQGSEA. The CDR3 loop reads CSARMGGRIAKNIQYF. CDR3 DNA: TGCAGCGCCAGGATGGGGGGGCGGATAGCCAAAAACATTCAGTACTTC.

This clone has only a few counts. CDR3 sequence: CASSSDTNTGELFF. The CDR3 DNA is TGTGCCAGCTCATCAGACACAAACACCGGGGAGCTGTTTTTT. The J gene is TRBJ2-2, the V gene TRBV18; no clear D. V lost 5 bases and J 2 bases, leaving 9 bases between the germline ends. Germline V gene lookup returns CDR1 KGHSH and CDR2 LQKENI. The CDR3 runs 14 residues.

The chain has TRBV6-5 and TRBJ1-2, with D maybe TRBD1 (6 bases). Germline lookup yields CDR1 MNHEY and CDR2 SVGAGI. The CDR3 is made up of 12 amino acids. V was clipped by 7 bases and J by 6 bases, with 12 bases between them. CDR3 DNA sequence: TGTGCCAGCAACACGAGGGACAATGGCTACACCTTC. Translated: CASNTRDNGYTF.

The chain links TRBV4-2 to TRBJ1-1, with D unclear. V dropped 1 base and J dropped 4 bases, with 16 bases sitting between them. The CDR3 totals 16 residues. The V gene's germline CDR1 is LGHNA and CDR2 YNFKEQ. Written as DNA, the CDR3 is TGTGCCAGCAGCCAAGTTGGCAGGCTCCAATTCACTGAAGCTTTCTTT. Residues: CASSQVGRLQFTEAFF.

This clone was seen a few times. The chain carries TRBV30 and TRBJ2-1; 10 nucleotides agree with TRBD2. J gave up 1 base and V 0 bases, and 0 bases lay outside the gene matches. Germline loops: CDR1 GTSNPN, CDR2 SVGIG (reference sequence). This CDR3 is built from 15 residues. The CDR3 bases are TGTGCCTGGAGTGTACTAGCGGGGTCCTACAATGAGCAGTTCTTC. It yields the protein CAWSVLAGSYNEQFF.

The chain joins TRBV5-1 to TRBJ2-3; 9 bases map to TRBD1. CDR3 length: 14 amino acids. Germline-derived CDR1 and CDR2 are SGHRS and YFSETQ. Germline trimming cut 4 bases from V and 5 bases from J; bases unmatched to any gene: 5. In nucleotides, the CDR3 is TGCGCCAGCAGCCCCGGGACAGGGAGAGATACGCAGTATTTT. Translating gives CASSPGTGRDTQYF.

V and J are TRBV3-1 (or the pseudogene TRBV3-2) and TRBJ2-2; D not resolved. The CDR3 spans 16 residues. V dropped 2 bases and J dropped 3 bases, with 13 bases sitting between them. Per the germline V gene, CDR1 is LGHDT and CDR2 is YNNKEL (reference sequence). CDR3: CASSQPSVRDTGELFF. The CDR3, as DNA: TGTGCCAGCAGCCAACCCTCCGTCCGGGACACCGGGGAGCTGTTTTTT.

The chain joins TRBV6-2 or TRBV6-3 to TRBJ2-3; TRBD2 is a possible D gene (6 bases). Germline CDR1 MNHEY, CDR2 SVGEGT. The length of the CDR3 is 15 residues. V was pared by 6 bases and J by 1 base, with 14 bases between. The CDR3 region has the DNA TGTGCCAGCAGCCCTGCAGCGGGCGGCACAGATACGCAGTATTTT. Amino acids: CASSPAAGGTDTQYF.

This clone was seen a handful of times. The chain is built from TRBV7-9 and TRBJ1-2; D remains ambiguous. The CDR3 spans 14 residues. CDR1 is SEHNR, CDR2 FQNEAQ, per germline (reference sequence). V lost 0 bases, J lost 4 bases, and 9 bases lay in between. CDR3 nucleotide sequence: TGTGCCAGCAGCTTAGCGAGAGGTTCCTATGGCTACACCTTC. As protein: CASSLARGSYGYTF.